These T cell receptor beta chains were read from a single sample in a study of T cell repertoires in cytomegalovirus infection. TCRdb ran MiXCR on the reads and lists one entry per CDR3 protein. The table includes about 700,000 distinct CDR3 sequences, around 35% detected once. These receptors have no known antigen. This specimen consisted of cultured PBMCs, obtained from culture after CMV antigen stimulation. Source of these receptors: a human donor in good health (CMV status not recorded). Some clones in this sample may be carry-over from other donors' samples. Each CDR3 is given with its conserved first and last residue. A D gene is named only where the DNA matches it firmly. Size is omitted from some rows. Given values are once, few, many or a class for expanded clones.

CDR3aa: CSATSEGLAGGYTQYF; CDR3nt: TGCAGTGCGACCTCAGAAGGTCTAGCGGGAGGTTATACGCAGTATTTT; j_gene: TRBJ2-3; abundance: -; d_gene: TRBD2; v_gene: TRBV20-1
CDR3aa: CASSLVRGRETQYF; CDR3nt: TGTGCCAGCAGTTTAGTCAGGGGGCGAGAGACCCAGTACTTC; j_gene: TRBJ2-5; abundance: -; d_gene: TRBD1; v_gene: TRBV28
CDR3aa: CASSYVQGALRTEAFF; CDR3nt: TGTGCCAGCAGTTACGTTCAGGGGGCGCTGAGGACTGAAGCTTTCTTT; j_gene: TRBJ1-1; abundance: few; d_gene: TRBD1; v_gene: TRBV6-2/TRBV6-3
CDR3aa: CASSQTIPGQGTSYTF; CDR3nt: TGTGCCAGCAGCCAAACAATCCCGGGACAGGGGACGTCCTACACCTTC; j_gene: TRBJ1-2; abundance: -; d_gene: TRBD1; v_gene: TRBV7-2
CDR3aa: CASISRYIGTEAFF; CDR3nt: TGTGCCAGCATCTCGCGGTATATCGGAACTGAAGCTTTCTTT; j_gene: TRBJ1-1; abundance: -; d_gene: -; v_gene: TRBV6-5
CDR3aa: CASSSSGGRIANYGYTF; CDR3nt: TGTGCCAGCAGCTCCTCAGGGGGGCGGATAGCTAACTATGGCTACACCTTC; j_gene: TRBJ1-2; abundance: many; d_gene: TRBD1; v_gene: TRBV7-8
CDR3aa: CASSPPLAGVTGELFF; CDR3nt: TGTGCCAGCTCACCACCGCTAGCGGGAGTCACCGGGGAGCTGTTTTTT; j_gene: TRBJ2-2; abundance: -; d_gene: TRBD2; v_gene: TRBV18
CDR3aa: CASCRTSGRDTQYF; CDR3nt: TGTGCCAGTTGCCGGACTAGCGGGCGCGATACGCAGTATTTT; j_gene: TRBJ2-3; abundance: -; d_gene: TRBD2; v_gene: TRBV2
CDR3aa: CASSYLAPGTEAFF; CDR3nt: TGTGCCAGCAGTTACCTTGCTCCCGGGACTGAAGCTTTCTTT; j_gene: TRBJ1-1; abundance: many; d_gene: -; v_gene: TRBV6-2/TRBV6-3
CDR3aa: CATDGATGNTIYF; CDR3nt: TGTGCCACGGACGGGGCCACCGGAAACACCATATATTTT; j_gene: TRBJ1-3; abundance: few; d_gene: -; v_gene: TRBV12-3/TRBV12-4
CDR3aa: CASSGLWNSPLHF; CDR3nt: TGTGCCAGCAGCGGACTTTGGAATTCACCCCTCCACTTT; j_gene: TRBJ1-6; abundance: -; d_gene: -; v_gene: TRBV5-5
CDR3aa: CSASHLQNTEAFF; CDR3nt: TGCAGTGCTAGTCACCTACAGAACACTGAAGCTTTCTTT; j_gene: TRBJ1-1; abundance: few; d_gene: -; v_gene: TRBV20-1
CDR3aa: CASTPEGGYNEQFF; CDR3nt: TGTGCCAGCACCCCGGAGGGGGGCTACAATGAGCAGTTCTTC; j_gene: TRBJ2-1; abundance: few; d_gene: -; v_gene: TRBV7-9
CDR3aa: CASSETRGNTIYF; CDR3nt: TGTGCCAGCAGCGAGACGAGGGGGAACACCATATATTTT; j_gene: TRBJ1-3; abundance: few; d_gene: -; v_gene: TRBV7-2
CDR3aa: CSAHPGGADEQFF; CDR3nt: TGCAGCGCCCACCCGGGGGGGGCCGATGAGCAGTTCTTC; j_gene: TRBJ2-1; abundance: few; d_gene: TRBD2; v_gene: TRBV29-1
CDR3aa: CASGPRGQYQETQYF; CDR3nt: TGTGCTAGTGGCCCTCGCGGGCAATACCAAGAGACCCAGTACTTC; j_gene: TRBJ2-5; abundance: -; d_gene: -; v_gene: TRBV12-5
CDR3aa: CASSLGGGSSYNEQFF; CDR3nt: TGTGCCAGCAGCTTGGGCGGGGGTTCCTCCTACAATGAGCAGTTCTTC; j_gene: TRBJ2-1; abundance: few; d_gene: TRBD2; v_gene: TRBV5-4
CDR3aa: CASILGGGGELFF; CDR3nt: TGTGCCAGCATTCTGGGGGGGGGGGGTGAGCTGTTCTTC; j_gene: TRBJ2-1; abundance: -; d_gene: TRBD2; v_gene: TRBV7-8
CDR3aa: CASSFPANTQYF; CDR3nt: TGTGCCAGCAGTTTCCCCGCCAATACGCAGTATTTT; j_gene: TRBJ2-3; abundance: few; d_gene: -; v_gene: TRBV28
CDR3aa: CASSHQGGVGEAFF; CDR3nt: TGCGCCAGCAGCCATCAGGGGGGCGTCGGTGAAGCTTTCTTT; j_gene: TRBJ1-1; abundance: few; d_gene: TRBD1; v_gene: TRBV4-3
CDR3aa: CASIPPQGYEQYF; CDR3nt: TGTGCCAGCATCCCGCCACAGGGCTACGAGCAGTACTTC; j_gene: TRBJ2-7; abundance: few; d_gene: -; v_gene: TRBV7-9
CDR3aa: CASSPGSWGMNTEAFF; CDR3nt: TGTGCCAGCAGCCCCGGATCCTGGGGGATGAACACTGAAGCTTTCTTT; j_gene: TRBJ1-1; abundance: many; d_gene: -; v_gene: TRBV7-2
CDR3aa: CASSFRGGIYEQYF; CDR3nt: TGTGCCAGCAGCTTCCGGGGAGGGATATACGAGCAGTACTTC; j_gene: TRBJ2-7; abundance: few; d_gene: TRBD2; v_gene: TRBV12-3/TRBV12-4
CDR3aa: CASSLRLAGWIGDFVEQFF; CDR3nt: TGTGCCAGCTCACTCCGACTAGCGGGGTGGATAGGGGATTTTGTTGAGCAGTTCTTC; j_gene: TRBJ2-1; abundance: -; d_gene: TRBD2; v_gene: TRBV18
CDR3aa: CASSSTGTGDEKLFF; CDR3nt: TGTGCCAGCAGTTCGACCGGGACAGGGGATGAAAAACTGTTTTTT; j_gene: TRBJ1-4; abundance: -; d_gene: TRBD1; v_gene: TRBV12-3/TRBV12-4
CDR3aa: CASSPQPRQGGSPLHF; CDR3nt: TGTGCCAGCAGCCCACAGCCGCGCCAGGGTGGGTCACCCCTCCACTTT; j_gene: TRBJ1-6; abundance: many; d_gene: -; v_gene: TRBV7-2
CDR3aa: CSQSRAGVNNEQFF; CDR3nt: TGCAGTCAAAGCCGAGCGGGGGTAAACAATGAGCAGTTCTTC; j_gene: TRBJ2-1; abundance: few; d_gene: TRBD2; v_gene: TRBV29-1
CDR3aa: CASSPGLVGTTDTQYF; CDR3nt: TGTGCCAGCAGTCCGGGACTAGTAGGGACCACAGATACGCAGTATTTT; j_gene: TRBJ2-3; abundance: few; d_gene: TRBD2; v_gene: TRBV5-4
CDR3aa: CASRPGQGGQPQHF; CDR3nt: TGTGCCAGCAGGCCAGGACAGGGTGGACAGCCCCAGCATTTT; j_gene: TRBJ1-5; abundance: -; d_gene: TRBD1; v_gene: TRBV12-3/TRBV12-4
CDR3aa: CASSSINPSGARGADTQYF; CDR3nt: TGTGCCAGCAGCTCCATAAATCCTAGCGGGGCCCGAGGGGCAGATACGCAGTATTTT; j_gene: TRBJ2-3; abundance: many; d_gene: TRBD2; v_gene: TRBV7-6
CDR3aa: CASSQGGGSPYNEQFF; CDR3nt: TGCGCCAGCAGCCAAGGAGGAGGGTCCCCCTACAATGAGCAGTTCTTC; j_gene: TRBJ2-1; abundance: -; d_gene: -; v_gene: TRBV4-3
CDR3aa: CASSYVDPNNEQFF; CDR3nt: TGTGCCAGCAGTTATGTGGACCCAAACAATGAGCAGTTCTTC; j_gene: TRBJ2-1; abundance: -; d_gene: -; v_gene: TRBV6-2/TRBV6-3
CDR3aa: CASSPVVQETQYF; CDR3nt: TGCGCCAGCAGCCCCGTAGTCCAGGAGACCCAGTACTTC; j_gene: TRBJ2-5; abundance: -; d_gene: -; v_gene: TRBV4-3
CDR3aa: CASTGTENTGELFF; CDR3nt: TGTGCCAGCACCGGGACAGAGAACACCGGGGAGCTGTTTTTT; j_gene: TRBJ2-2; abundance: -; d_gene: TRBD1; v_gene: TRBV9
CDR3aa: CATPRDFYEQYF; CDR3nt: TGTGCCACCCCTCGGGACTTCTACGAGCAGTACTTC; j_gene: TRBJ2-7; abundance: -; d_gene: -; v_gene: TRBV19